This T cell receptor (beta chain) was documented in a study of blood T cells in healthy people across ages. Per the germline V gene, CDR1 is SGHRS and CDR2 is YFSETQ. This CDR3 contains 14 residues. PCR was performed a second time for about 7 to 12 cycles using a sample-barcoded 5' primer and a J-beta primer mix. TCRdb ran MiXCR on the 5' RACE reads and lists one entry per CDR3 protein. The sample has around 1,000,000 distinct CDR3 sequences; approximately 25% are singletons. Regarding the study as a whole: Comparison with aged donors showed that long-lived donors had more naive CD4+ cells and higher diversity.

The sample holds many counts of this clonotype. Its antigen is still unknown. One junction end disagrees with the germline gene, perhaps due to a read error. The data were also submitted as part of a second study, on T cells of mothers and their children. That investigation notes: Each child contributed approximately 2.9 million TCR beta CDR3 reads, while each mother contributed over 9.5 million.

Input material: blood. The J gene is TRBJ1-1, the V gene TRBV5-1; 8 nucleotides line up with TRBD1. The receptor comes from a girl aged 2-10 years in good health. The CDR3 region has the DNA TGTGCCAGCAGCTTGGACAGGGCCAACACTGAAGCTTTCTTT. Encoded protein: CASSLDRANTEAFF.